This T cell receptor beta chain came from a study of cytomegalovirus exposure and HLA in healthy donors. PCR used 60 Vbeta primers and 13 Jbeta primers. Per the study methods: Among the unique TCR beta chains that a later analysis counted, 75 million to 85 million in all, roughly 11 million were shared. Assay used: immunoSEQ multiplex PCR; TCRdb lists only in-frame clones, some missing. V, J and clone size reflect that table, while D and trimming were determined from the DNA. The profile shows about 150,000 clones, about four fifths of them singletons. This receptor was taken from a young man in good health and CMV-seronegative. The sequenced material came from PBMCs.

CDR3 in DNA: TGTGCCAGCAGGGCACGGGGACAGATGAACACTGAAGCTTTCTTT. This gives the protein CASRARGQMNTEAFF. This chain joins TRBV25-1 and TRBJ1-1; TRBD1 matches 7 bases. The length of the CDR3 is 15 residues. The germline V gene has CDR1 MGHDK and CDR2 SYGVNS. After removal of 6 bases from V and 0 bases from J, the junction contained 7 bases not matched to a gene.